This paragraph covers one T cell receptor (beta chain) sequence. Germline assignment: CDR1 LNHDA and CDR2 SQIVND (reference sequence). CDR3 length: 14 residues. The V end was cut by 7 bases, the J end by 2 bases, with 14 bases between. This record comes from a study of blood T cell repertoires in COVID-19. The overall study: Italy, Spain and the United States were the sources of the convalescent and acute COVID-19 samples. T cells, B-cell-depleted T cells, or PBMCs supplied cDNA or gDNA.

In the source study's methods: Estimated nucleated cell counts came from reference gene primer amplification. Produced via immunoSEQ multiplex PCR; TCRdb's table is partial and in-frame only. The V and J calls and clone size were taken over from that table, and D and trimming were inferred from the DNA. The table lists about 210,000 clones, 80% of them singletons. This TCR was recovered from a man between 60 and 75 years old with acute or convalescent COVID-19. This chain links TRBV19 with TRBJ1-2, with D possibly TRBD1 on 6 matching bases. The sequenced sample consisted of peripheral blood. The CDR3 DNA reads as TGTGCCAGTAAAATGACGACAGGAAACTATGGCTACACCTTC. It specifies CASKMTTGNYGYTF.